The 19 T cell receptor beta chains given below trace back to one sample, sequenced in a study of T cells in Graves' hyperthyroidism and ophthalmopathy. What was amplified from RNA transcripts were TCR beta CDR3 regions. HTBI primers were used for first-round RT-PCR of the TCR CDR3. TCRdb recomputed calls from the multiplex PCR reads with MiXCR, one row per CDR3 protein. The sample lists 800,000 or so distinct CDR3 sequences, roughly 40% seen once, with 7% to 10% in the top ten. Sequencing was performed on blood. Receptor source: a man between 18 and 35 years old with Graves' hyperthyroidism.

This sequence joins TRBV12-3 or TRBV12-4 and TRBJ1-3; D uncertain. The CDR3 is 13 amino acids. Trimming cost V 2 bases and J 6 bases, with 8 bases left between them. In DNA form, the CDR3 reads TGTGCCAGCAGTTTAAATGGGGTAAACACCATATATTTT. It specifies CASSLNGVNTIYF.

This clonotype was seen a handful of times. The chain uses TRBV20-1 and TRBJ2-5; maybe TRBD2 (6 bases). Germline-derived CDR1 and CDR2 are DFQATT and SNEGSKA (reference sequence). The CDR3 runs 17 residues. V shed 0 bases and J shed 5 bases, with 22 bases lying between them. For the CDR3, the DNA is TGCAGTGCTAGAGATCTCTATTCAGTCGGAGCGGGCGAGACCCAGTACTTC. Residues: CSARDLYSVGAGETQYF.

This clonotype has ten or more counts. The DNA for the CDR3 is TGTGCCAGCAGCGGAGAGGAAACCGGGACGCATCTCTCCTACGAGCAGTACTTC. The encoded protein is CASSGEETGTHLSYEQYF. The chain links TRBV7-9 to TRBJ2-7; D is perhaps TRBD1 or TRBD2 (5 bases each). Germline CDR1 SEHNR, CDR2 FQNEAQ (reference sequence). This CDR3 comprises 18 residues. The germline V and J ends were trimmed by 5 bases and 0 bases, with 23 bases remaining between them.

CDR3 amino acids: CASSMTSGGRETQYF. The CDR3 DNA follows: TGTGCCAGTAGTATGACTAGCGGGGGCCGGGAGACCCAGTACTTC. This chain connects TRBV19 to TRBJ2-7; 12 nucleotides align to TRBD2. The DNA end favors TRBJ2-5, so the J call may be wrong. This CDR3 comprises 15 residues. Germline CDR1 is LNHDA and CDR2 is SQIVND (reference sequence).

This clonotype was observed a handful of times. The CDR3 is CASSLGLMTGELFF. In nucleotides, the CDR3 is TGTGCCAGCAGCTTAGGCCTAATGACCGGGGAGCTGTTTTTT. The rearrangement uses TRBV7-8 and TRBJ2-2; no definite D call. This CDR3 region has 14 residues. V lost 1 base, J lost 5 bases, and 8 bases lay in between. In germline, CDR1 is SGHVS, CDR2 FQNEAQ.

This rearrangement joins TRBV11-2 to TRBJ2-7; the D is unclear. CDR1 and CDR2 from the germline V gene are SGHAT and FQNNGV. Deletions cut 6 bases from V and 2 bases from J, with 17 bases between. The CDR3 has 15 amino acids. CDR3 amino acids: CASSEAIDSPYEQYF. CDR3 bases: TGTGCCAGCAGTGAAGCGATCGATTCCCCCTACGAGCAGTACTTC.

The genes are TRBV20-1 and TRBJ2-5, with 7 bases lining up with TRBD2. The CDR3 consists of 12 residues. Trimming took 3 bases from V and 7 from J; bases not matched to a gene: 5. From germline, CDR1 is DFQATT and CDR2 SNEGSKA (reference sequence). The CDR3 sequence is CSASGGGGTQYF. The CDR3 DNA sequence: TGCAGTGCTAGTGGGGGGGGAGGGACCCAGTACTTC.

The CDR3 reads CASSSLWRSYEQYF. Here the CDR3 DNA reads TGTGCCAGCAGTTCCTTGTGGAGGTCCTACGAGCAGTACTTC. This sequence joins TRBV6-5 and TRBJ2-7; weak D call: TRBD2 (5 bases). The ends were cut back, 4 bases at V and 1 base at J, with 11 bases in the middle. This CDR3 is 14 amino acids long. Germline V lookup: CDR1 MNHEY, CDR2 SVGAGI.

This clonotype was detected ten times or more. V usage is TRBV29-1 and J usage is TRBJ2-7, with D tentatively TRBD2 (6 bases). V was shortened by 1 base and J by 2 bases, with 12 bases between the two germline ends. This CDR3 spans 14 amino acids. The V gene's germline CDR1 is SQVTM and CDR2 ANQGSEA. CDR3 residues: CSVEVGTGAYEQYF. CDR3 nucleotide sequence: TGCAGCGTTGAAGTTGGAACGGGGGCCTACGAGCAGTACTTC.

This clonotype was seen a single time. The V and J genes are TRBV7-9 and TRBJ2-7; 7 positions agree with TRBD2. With V trimmed by 1 base and J by 5 bases, 8 bases remained unmatched. The length of the CDR3 is 15 residues. Germline-derived CDR1 and CDR2 are SEHNR and FQNEAQ (reference sequence). In DNA, the CDR3 is TGTGCCAGCAGCTTAGTTCGGGGGAGGGCCCACGAGCAGTACTTC. This sequence encodes CASSLVRGRAHEQYF.

This chain links TRBV6-5 with TRBJ2-7; D gene unclear. Between the trimmed V and J ends, which lost 7 bases and 6 bases, there was a span of 10 bases. The CDR3 runs 11 residues. Germline V gene sequence: CDR1 MNHEY, CDR2 SVGAGI. The CDR3 nucleotides read TGTGCCAGCATCTATGCCCGCGAGCAGTACTTC. Translated: CASIYAREQYF.

This clonotype was observed a handful of times. The V and J genes are TRBV13 and TRBJ1-1; tentative D call: TRBD1 (6 bases). Trimming removed 6 bases from V and 3 bases from J, with 14 bases in between. Germline lookup yields CDR1 PRHDT and CDR2 FYEKMQ (reference sequence). This CDR3 is 14 amino acids long. The CDR3 protein is CASSGQNRDTEAFF. DNA for the CDR3: TGTGCCAGCAGTGGGCAAAACAGGGACACTGAAGCTTTCTTT.

V is TRBV6-5 and J is TRBJ2-5; possibly TRBD1 for D (6 bases). Trimming removed 7 bases at V and 2 bases at J, with 14 bases between. CDR1 is MNHEY and CDR2 is SVGAGI in the germline V gene. CDR3 length: 14 residues. CDR3 sequence: CASIKNREQETQYF. Here the CDR3 DNA reads TGTGCCAGCATAAAGAACAGGGAGCAAGAGACCCAGTACTTC.

In this sample, this clonotype turned up many times. V gene TRBV11-2 combines with J gene TRBJ1-2; D possibly corresponds to TRBD1 (5 bases). CDR1 and CDR2 (germline): SGHAT, FQNNGV. The CDR3 runs 12 residues. Deletions cut 1 base from V and 9 bases from J, with 9 bases between. The DNA for the CDR3 is TGTGCCAGCAGCTTAGTCGGGGGGAGCTACACCTTC. Protein sequence: CASSLVGGSYTF.

V is TRBV13 and J is TRBJ1-2; 7 bases align to TRBD1. The CDR3 runs 14 residues. CDR1 and CDR2 from the germline V gene are PRHDT and FYEKMQ (reference sequence). V gave up 3 bases and J gave up 8 bases; unmatched junction bases: 9. DNA for the CDR3: TGTGCCAGCAGCTTGGGCGAGGGGGCCGACGGCTACACCTTC. Translating it yields CASSLGEGADGYTF.

This rearrangement joins TRBV5-1 to TRBJ1-4, with D tentatively TRBD1 (5 bases). The germline V gene encodes CDR1 SGHRS and CDR2 YFSETQ. The CDR3 is made up of 14 amino acids. With 4 bases removed from V and 5 bases from J, the gap between germline ends came to 12 bases. The CDR3 DNA reads as TGCGCCAGCAGCGGGACGGGAGAAAATGAAAAACTGTTTTTT. Residues: CASSGTGENEKLFF.

In its sample, this clonotype was seen many times. This chain uses TRBV7-9 with TRBJ1-5; a possible D gene is TRBD1 (6 bases). Trimming shortened V by 5 bases and J by 0 bases, and 11 bases separated the two germline ends. The CDR3 is 15 amino acids. Germline CDR1 SEHNR, CDR2 FQNEAQ (reference sequence). The CDR3 here is CASSRGTLSNQPQHF. The CDR3 DNA sequence: TGTGCCAGCAGCCGAGGGACACTTAGCAATCAGCCCCAGCATTTT.

V and J are TRBV7-2 and TRBJ1-1; D not certain. There are 13 residues in the CDR3. The V gene lost 6 bases and the J gene lost 3 bases, with 11 bases spanning the gap. Germline assignment: CDR1 SGHTA and CDR2 FQGNSA. This chain's CDR3 is CASRTSWDTEAFF. Written as DNA, the CDR3 is TGTGCCAGCAGGACCAGCTGGGACACTGAAGCTTTCTTT.

This clonotype was seen a few times. The CDR3 nucleotides are TGTGCCAGCAGCCGACCGGGACAGGGAGGCAACTATGGCTACACCTTC. It encodes CASSRPGQGGNYGYTF. V usage is TRBV3-1 and J usage is TRBJ1-2; 9 bases line up with TRBD1. V trimming: 4 bases; J trimming: 2 bases; junction bases outside the gene matches: 8. Germline-derived CDR1 and CDR2 are LGHDT and YNNKEL (reference sequence). The CDR3 spans 16 residues. Drawing the rest from reference TRBV3-1 and TRBJ1-2, the complete variable domain is DTAVSQTPKYLVTQMGNDKSIKCEQNLGHDTMYWYKQDSKKFLKIMFSYNNKELIINETVPNRFSPKSPDKAHLNLHINSLELGDSAVYFCASSRPGQGGNYGYTFGSGTRLTVV.